The TCR beta chain under discussion was sequenced for a study of T cell responses to AZD1222 COVID-19 vaccine. As for this clone: The antigen remains unidentified.

Study-wide results and limits: Spike-specific TCR breadth and depth grew following two AZD1222 doses. Targets within unmutated variant regions were reportedly found for nearly half of spike-specific TCRs.

Produced via immunoSEQ multiplex PCR; TCRdb's table is partial and in-frame only. Of 65,000 to 90,000 clones listed, 85% to 90% are singletons. This material consisted of peripheral blood, taken 28 days after the second AZD1222 dose. The receptor was derived from an adult who received the AZD1222 COVID-19 vaccine.

CDR3 sequence (DNA): TGCGCCAGCAGCTTGGCAGGGCAGGGCACTGAAGCTTTCTTT. This translates into CASSLAGQGTEAFF. The J gene is TRBJ1-1, the V gene TRBV5-1; D is perhaps TRBD1 (5 bases). The germline V and J ends were trimmed by 0 bases and 4 bases, with 10 bases remaining between them. The CDR3 runs to 14 residues. CDR1 and CDR2 (germline): SGHRS, YFSETQ.